This T cell receptor (beta chain) is from a study of blood T cell repertoires in COVID-19. Study-level background: Samples came from the United States, Italy and Spain, spanning acute and convalescent COVID-19. PBMCs, B-cell-depleted T cells, or T cells were the source of the cDNA or gDNA that made up the material.

Source study methods: Estimates of nucleated cell counts were drawn from the amplification of reference gene primers. Sequenced by immunoSEQ multiplex PCR; TCRdb stores in-frame clones only, minus some. That table is the source of V, J and clone size, and D and trimming were worked out from the DNA. Seen here are about 180,000 clones, about four fifths observed once, and the top ten hold over 7.5%. The germline V gene has CDR1 PRHDT and CDR2 FYEKMQ (reference sequence). V was clipped by 5 bases and J by 7 bases; unmatched bases: 7. The CDR3 totals 13 residues. The clonotype originates from a woman in her seventies with acute or convalescent COVID-19. The source material was peripheral blood. V is TRBV13 and J is TRBJ2-7; 8 bases fit TRBD1. CDR3 coding DNA: TGTGCCAGCAGCCCTCAGGGGGCTCGAGAGCAGTACTTC. This codes for CASSPQGAREQYF. The variable domain in full, with the rest retrieved from reference TRBV13 and TRBJ2-7, is AAGVIQSPRHLIKEKRETATLKCYPIPRHDTVYWYQQGPGQDPQFLISFYEKMQSDKGSIPDRFSAQQFSDYHSELNMSSLELGDSALYFCASSPQGAREQYFGPGTRLTVT.